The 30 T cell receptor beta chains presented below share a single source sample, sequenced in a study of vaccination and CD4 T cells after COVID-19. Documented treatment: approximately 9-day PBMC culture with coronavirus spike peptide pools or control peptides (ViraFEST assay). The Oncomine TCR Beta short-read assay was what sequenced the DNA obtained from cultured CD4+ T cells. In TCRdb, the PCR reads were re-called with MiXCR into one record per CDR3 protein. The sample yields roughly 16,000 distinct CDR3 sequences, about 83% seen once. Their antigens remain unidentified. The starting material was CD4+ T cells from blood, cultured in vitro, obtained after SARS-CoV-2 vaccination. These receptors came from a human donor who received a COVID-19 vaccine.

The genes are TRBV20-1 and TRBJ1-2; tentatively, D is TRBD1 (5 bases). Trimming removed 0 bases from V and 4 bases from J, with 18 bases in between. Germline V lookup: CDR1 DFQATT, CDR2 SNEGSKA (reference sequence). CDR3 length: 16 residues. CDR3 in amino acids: CSARDPSEVRGYGYTF. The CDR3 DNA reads TGCAGTGCTAGAGATCCGTCCGAGGTGAGGGGCTATGGCTACACCTTC.

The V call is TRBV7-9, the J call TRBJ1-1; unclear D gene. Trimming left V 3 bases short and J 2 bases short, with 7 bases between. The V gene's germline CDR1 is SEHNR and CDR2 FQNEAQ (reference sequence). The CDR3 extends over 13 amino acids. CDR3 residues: CASSFQVNTEAFF. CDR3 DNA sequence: TGTGCCAGCAGCTTTCAGGTAAACACTGAAGCTTTCTTT.

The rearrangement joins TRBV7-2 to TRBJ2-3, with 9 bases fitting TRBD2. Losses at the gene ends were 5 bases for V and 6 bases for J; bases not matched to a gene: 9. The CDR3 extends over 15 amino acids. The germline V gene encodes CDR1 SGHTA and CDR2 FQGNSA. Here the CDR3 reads CASSLLAGGPDTQYF. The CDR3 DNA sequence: TGTGCCAGCAGCCTTTTGGCGGGGGGGCCGGATACGCAGTATTTT.

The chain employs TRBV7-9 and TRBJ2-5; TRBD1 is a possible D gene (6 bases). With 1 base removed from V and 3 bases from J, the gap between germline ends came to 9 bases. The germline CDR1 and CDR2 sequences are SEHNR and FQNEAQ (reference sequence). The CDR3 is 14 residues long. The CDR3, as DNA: TGTGCCAGCAGCTTAGTGACAGGAAAAGAGACCCAGTACTTC. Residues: CASSLVTGKETQYF.

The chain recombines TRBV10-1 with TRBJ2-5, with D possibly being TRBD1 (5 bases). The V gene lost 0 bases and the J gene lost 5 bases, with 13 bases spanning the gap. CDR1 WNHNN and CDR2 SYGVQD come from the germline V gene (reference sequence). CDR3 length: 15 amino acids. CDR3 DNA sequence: TGCGCCAGCAGTGAGTCTGGGCGGCCAGGGGAGACCCAGTACTTC. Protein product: CASSESGRPGETQYF.

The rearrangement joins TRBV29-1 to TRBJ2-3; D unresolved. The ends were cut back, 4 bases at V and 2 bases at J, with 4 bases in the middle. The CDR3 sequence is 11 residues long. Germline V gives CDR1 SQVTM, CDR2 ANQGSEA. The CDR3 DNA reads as TGCAGCGTTGGGGACACAGATACGCAGTATTTT. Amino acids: CSVGDTDTQYF.

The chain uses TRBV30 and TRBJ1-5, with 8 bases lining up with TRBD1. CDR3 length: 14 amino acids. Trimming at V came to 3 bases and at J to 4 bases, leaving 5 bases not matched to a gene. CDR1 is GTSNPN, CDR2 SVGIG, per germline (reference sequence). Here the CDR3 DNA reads TGTGCCTGGAGACGGCAGGGGGCTAATCAGCCCCAGCATTTT. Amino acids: CAWRRQGANQPQHF.

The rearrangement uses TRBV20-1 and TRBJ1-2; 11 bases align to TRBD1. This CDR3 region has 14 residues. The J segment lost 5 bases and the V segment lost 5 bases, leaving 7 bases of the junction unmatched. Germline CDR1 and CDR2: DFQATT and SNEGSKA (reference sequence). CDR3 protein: CSAPPGQGAYGYTF. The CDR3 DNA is TGCAGTGCTCCGCCCGGACAGGGGGCTTATGGCTACACCTTC.

The CDR3 loop is CASSLARLSSGNTIYF. The CDR3 DNA is TGTGCCAGCAGCTTGGCACGACTCAGCTCTGGAAACACCATATATTTT. The chain combines TRBV7-3 with TRBJ1-3; D is undetermined. The CDR3 is 16 amino acids. V was cut by 3 bases and J by 0 bases, with 12 bases left in between. The germline V gene has CDR1 SGHTA and CDR2 FQGTGA.

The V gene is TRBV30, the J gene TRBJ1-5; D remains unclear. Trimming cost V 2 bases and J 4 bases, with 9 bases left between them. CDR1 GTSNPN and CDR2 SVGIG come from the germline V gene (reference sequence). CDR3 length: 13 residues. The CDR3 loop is CAWSYSGNQPQHF. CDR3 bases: TGTGCCTGGAGTTACTCGGGGAATCAGCCCCAGCATTTT.

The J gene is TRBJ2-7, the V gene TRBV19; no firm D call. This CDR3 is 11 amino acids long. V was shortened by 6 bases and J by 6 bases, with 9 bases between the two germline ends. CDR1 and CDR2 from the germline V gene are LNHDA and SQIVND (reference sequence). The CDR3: CASSTQSEQYF. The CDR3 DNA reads TGTGCCAGTAGCACCCAGAGCGAGCAGTACTTC.

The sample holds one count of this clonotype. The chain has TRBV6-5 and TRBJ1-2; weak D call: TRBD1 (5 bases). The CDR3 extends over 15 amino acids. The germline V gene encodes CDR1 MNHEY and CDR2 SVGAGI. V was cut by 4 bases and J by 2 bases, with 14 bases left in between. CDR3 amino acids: CASSSVNRWNYGYTF. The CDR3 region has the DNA TGTGCCAGCAGTTCAGTGAACAGGTGGAACTATGGCTACACCTTC.

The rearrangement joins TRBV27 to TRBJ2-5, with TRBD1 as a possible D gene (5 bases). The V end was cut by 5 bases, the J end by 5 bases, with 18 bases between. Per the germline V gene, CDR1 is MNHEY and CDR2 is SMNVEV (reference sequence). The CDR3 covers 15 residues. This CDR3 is CASSRSSTGRETQYF. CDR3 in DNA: TGTGCCAGCAGTCGATCCTCAACAGGCAGGGAGACCCAGTACTTC.

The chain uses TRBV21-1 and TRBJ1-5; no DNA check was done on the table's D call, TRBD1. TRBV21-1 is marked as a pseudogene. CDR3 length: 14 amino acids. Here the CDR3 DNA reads TGTCCCCTTTCCCCAGAGGTGCACGGTCAGCCCCAGCATTTT. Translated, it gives CPLSPEVHGQPQHF.

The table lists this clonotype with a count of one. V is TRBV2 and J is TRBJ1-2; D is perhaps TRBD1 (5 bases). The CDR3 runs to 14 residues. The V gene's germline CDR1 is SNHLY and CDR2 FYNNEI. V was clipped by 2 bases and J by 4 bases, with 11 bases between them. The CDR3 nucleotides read TGTGCCAGCAGTGAATTTGACAGTGCCTATGGCTACACCTTC. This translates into CASSEFDSAYGYTF.

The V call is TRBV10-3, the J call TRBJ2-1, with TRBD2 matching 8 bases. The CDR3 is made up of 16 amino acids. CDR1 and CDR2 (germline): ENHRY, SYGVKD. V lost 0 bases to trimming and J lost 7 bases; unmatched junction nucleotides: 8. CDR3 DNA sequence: TGTGCCATCAGTGAGTCGTATAGCGGGGCCGGTAATGAGCAGTTCTTC. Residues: CAISESYSGAGNEQFF.

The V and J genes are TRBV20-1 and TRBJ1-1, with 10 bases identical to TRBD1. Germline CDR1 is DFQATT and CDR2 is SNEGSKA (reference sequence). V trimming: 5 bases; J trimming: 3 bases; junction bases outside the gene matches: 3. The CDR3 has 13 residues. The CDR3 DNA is TGCAGTGCTTGGGACAGGGGATACACTGAAGCTTTCTTT. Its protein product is CSAWDRGYTEAFF.

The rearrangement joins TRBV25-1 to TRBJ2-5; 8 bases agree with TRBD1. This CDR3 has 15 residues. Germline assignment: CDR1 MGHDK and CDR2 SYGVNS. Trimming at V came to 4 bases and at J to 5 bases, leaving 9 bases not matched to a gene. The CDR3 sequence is CASSAPQGAGETQYF. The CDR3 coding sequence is TGTGCCAGCAGTGCTCCCCAGGGGGCTGGGGAGACCCAGTACTTC.

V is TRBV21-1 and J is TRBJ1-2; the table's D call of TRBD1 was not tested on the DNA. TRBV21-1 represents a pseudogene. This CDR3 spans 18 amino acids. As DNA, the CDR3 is TGTGCCAGCAGCAAATTGGCTGCGAGGGACAGCAAACACTATGGCTACACCTTC. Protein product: CASSKLAARDSKHYGYTF.

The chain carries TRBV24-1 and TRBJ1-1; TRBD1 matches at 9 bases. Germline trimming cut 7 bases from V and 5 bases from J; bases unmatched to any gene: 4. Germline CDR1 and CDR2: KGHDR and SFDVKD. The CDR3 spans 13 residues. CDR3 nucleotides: TGTGCCACCAGGACAGGGGGAAGGACTGAAGCTTTCTTT. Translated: CATRTGGRTEAFF.

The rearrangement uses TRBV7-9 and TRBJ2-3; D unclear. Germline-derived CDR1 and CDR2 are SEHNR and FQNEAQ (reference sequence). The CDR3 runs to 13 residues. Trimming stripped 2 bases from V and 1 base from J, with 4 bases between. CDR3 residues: CASSLLGTDTQYF. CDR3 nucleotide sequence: TGTGCCAGCAGCTTATTAGGCACAGATACGCAGTATTTT.

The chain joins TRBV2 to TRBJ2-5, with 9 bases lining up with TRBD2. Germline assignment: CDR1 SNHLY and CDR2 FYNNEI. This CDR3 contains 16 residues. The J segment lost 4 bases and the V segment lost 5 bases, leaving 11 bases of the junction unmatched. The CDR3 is CASSSVTGLAAETQYF. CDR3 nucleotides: TGTGCCAGCAGTTCAGTCACGGGACTAGCAGCAGAGACCCAGTACTTC.

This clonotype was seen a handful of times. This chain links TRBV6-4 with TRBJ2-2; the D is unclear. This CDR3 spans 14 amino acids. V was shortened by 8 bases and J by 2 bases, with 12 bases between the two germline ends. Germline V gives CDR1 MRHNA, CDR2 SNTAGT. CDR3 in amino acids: CASQTGFNTGELFF. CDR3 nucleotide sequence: TGTGCCAGCCAAACGGGTTTCAACACCGGGGAGCTGTTTTTT.

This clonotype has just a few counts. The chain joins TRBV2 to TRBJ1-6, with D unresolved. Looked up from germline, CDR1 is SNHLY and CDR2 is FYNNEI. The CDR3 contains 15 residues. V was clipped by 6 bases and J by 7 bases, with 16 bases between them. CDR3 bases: TGTGCCAGCAGCGGCGAGAGATCCGGGAATTCACCCCTCCACTTT. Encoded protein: CASSGERSGNSPLHF.

The CDR3 nucleotides read TGTGCCAGTAGTATCTACAGGGCGGACATTCAGTACTTC. Translation: CASSIYRADIQYF. The gene calls are TRBV19 and TRBJ2-4; TRBD1 is a possible D gene (6 bases). CDR3 size: 13 residues. Germline CDR1 reads LNHDA; CDR2 reads SQIVND (reference sequence). The V end was cut by 3 bases, the J end by 8 bases, with 11 bases between.

The CDR3 loop reads CSASPGLRGYGYTF. DNA for the CDR3: TGCAGTGCTAGCCCAGGACTCCGGGGGTATGGCTACACCTTC. The V call is TRBV20-1, the J call TRBJ1-2; tentative D call: TRBD1 (5 bases). The CDR3 has 14 amino acids. Germline V CDR1 and CDR2: DFQATT, SNEGSKA (reference sequence). Trimming left V 3 bases short and J 5 bases short, with 16 bases between.

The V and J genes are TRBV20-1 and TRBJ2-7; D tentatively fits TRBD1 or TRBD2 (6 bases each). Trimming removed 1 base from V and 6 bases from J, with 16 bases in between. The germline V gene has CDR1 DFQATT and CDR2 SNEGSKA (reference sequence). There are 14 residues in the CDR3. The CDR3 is CSARVRRGSFEQYF. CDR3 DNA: TGCAGTGCTAGAGTGAGGAGGGGGTCATTCGAGCAGTACTTC.

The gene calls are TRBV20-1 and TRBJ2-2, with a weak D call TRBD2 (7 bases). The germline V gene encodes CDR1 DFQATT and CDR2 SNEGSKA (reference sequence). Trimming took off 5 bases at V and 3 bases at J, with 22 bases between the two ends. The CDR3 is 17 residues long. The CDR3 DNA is TGCAGTGCTGCTGCCTTCGACGGGGGGCCGGACACCGGGGAGCTGTTTTTT. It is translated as CSAAAFDGGPDTGELFF.

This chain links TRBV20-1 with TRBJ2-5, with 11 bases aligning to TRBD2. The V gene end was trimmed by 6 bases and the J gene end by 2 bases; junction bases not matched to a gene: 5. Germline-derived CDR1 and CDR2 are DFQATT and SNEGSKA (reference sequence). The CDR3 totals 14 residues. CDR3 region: CSAQLAGDQETQYF. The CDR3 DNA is TGCAGTGCCCAACTAGCGGGGGATCAAGAGACCCAGTACTTC.

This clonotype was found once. The CDR3 sequence is CASTSTRGPQETQYF. CDR3 sequence (DNA): TGTGCCAGCACCTCTACGCGAGGGCCTCAAGAGACCCAGTACTTC. The chain recombines TRBV12-3 or TRBV12-4 with TRBJ2-5; the D gene is possibly TRBD2 (5 bases). The CDR3 sequence is 15 residues long. Trimming cost V 7 bases and J 2 bases, with 17 bases left between them.